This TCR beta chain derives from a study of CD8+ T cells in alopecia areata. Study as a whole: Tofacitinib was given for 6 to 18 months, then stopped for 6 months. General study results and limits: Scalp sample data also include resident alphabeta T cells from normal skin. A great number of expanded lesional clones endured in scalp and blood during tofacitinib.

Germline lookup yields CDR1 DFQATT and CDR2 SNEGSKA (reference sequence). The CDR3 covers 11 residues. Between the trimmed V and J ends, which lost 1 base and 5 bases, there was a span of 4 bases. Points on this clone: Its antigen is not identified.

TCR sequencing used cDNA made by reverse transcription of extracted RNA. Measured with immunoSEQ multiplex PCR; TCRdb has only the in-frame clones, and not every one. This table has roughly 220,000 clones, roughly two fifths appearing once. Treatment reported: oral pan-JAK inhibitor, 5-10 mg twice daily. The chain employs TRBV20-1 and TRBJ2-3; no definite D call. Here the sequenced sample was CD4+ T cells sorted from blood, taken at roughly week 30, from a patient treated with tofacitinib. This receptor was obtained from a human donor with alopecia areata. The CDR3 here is CSARGKDTQYF. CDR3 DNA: TGCAGTGCTAGAGGAAAAGATACGCAGTATTTT.